This TCR beta chain is from a study of molecular identifiers for immune sequencing clone quantification. Notes on the study in general: Jurkat TCR RNA from one cell was spiked into about a million naive cells, and it was reportedly detectable there. Clones that exceeded 20 RNA copies held over 99% of effector molecules, yet under 1% in naive cells.

TCRdb analysed the PCR reads with MiXCR anew, one entry per CDR3 protein. This table holds under 350,000 distinct CDR3 sequences, roughly 24% found once. Concerning this clonotype: The antigen remains undetermined.

The sequenced sample consisted of naive CD8+ T cells from blood, with Jurkat cell RNA spiked in. Noted subset: FACS-sorted CD8+CD4-CCR7+CD45RA+ naive T cells. The TCR comes from a human donor in good health. Some libraries in this study had Jurkat cell RNA spiked in.

In DNA, the CDR3 is TGTGCCTGGAGTTTTGATTCTAGCTCCTACGAGCAGTACTTC. The encoded protein is CAWSFDSSSYEQYF. The rearrangement joins TRBV30 to TRBJ2-7, with D unresolved. V was pared by 2 bases and J by 0 bases, with 11 bases between. This CDR3 has 14 amino acids. Germline V gene lookup returns CDR1 GTSNPN and CDR2 SVGIG (reference sequence).